The text below deals with one TCR beta chain. The sample holds a few counts of this clonotype. Its target antigen remains unknown. No quality values exist for individual bases; no much larger clone is one base distant. The germline V gene supplies CDR1 MDHEN and CDR2 SYDVKM. The CDR3 covers 14 residues, taking in both the cysteine and the phenylalanine. Only the CDR3 DNA is retained, 42 bases long and in frame from the first base. Relative to germline, V is 5 bases shorter and J is 5 bases shorter, with 16 bases between their ends. Systemically healthy Caucasian individuals from Russia, over 30 in total and aged roughly 6 to 95 years, were included as donors. Each donor gave around 9.5 milliliters of peripheral blood, collected into EDTA-treated Vacutainer tubes. Ficoll-Paque density-gradient centrifugation was used to isolate PBMCs, with at least 6.5 million obtained per sample. Total RNA, at least 6 micrograms per sample, was extracted from PBMCs with Trizol reagent. For every donor, an aliquot of PBMCs went through flow cytometry to measure the percentages of naive CD45RAhigh/CD27high T cells.

The library was made by 5' RACE. TCRdb shows the sequencer as Illumina HiSeq 2500. A second PCR of roughly 6 to 12 cycles was run with a J-beta primer mix and a sample-barcoded 5' primer. Each TCR beta cDNA molecule received a unique molecular identifier from a template-switch 5' adaptor carrying 12 random nucleotides. At least 2.5 million CDR3-containing paired-end reads were obtained from each sample. All of the RNA was converted into first-strand cDNA using the Mint cDNA synthesis kit, with a TRBC-specific oligonucleotide serving as the primer. After uracil-DNA glycosylase treatment, a first 18-cycle PCR used universal primers M1SS and BC2_uni_R on all cDNA. In the paper's pipeline: Each sample was normalized by randomly selecting 1 million high-quality reads, each carrying a distinct molecular identifier. Reads with shared molecular identifiers were discarded instead of being binned into consensus sequences. MiTCR, set to a Q25 quality threshold and the strictest error-elimination algorithm, was used for CDR3 identification, clonotype clustering and error correction. A nonparametric unseen species model using Euler transformation provided a lower-bound estimate of total TCR beta diversity. The public sequencing data were trimmed at Q25 with fastp and processed into clonotypes with MiXCR by TCRdb, which kept only in-frame beta chains. Every distinct CDR3 protein forms one entry, paired with its most common genes and DNA. TCRdb's processing, not the authors', yielded these V and J calls. The sample records fewer than 650,000 distinct CDR3 sequences, about a quarter of which are singletons. Over 3.5% of the sample is taken by the ten largest.

These data are taken from a study of blood T cells in healthy people across ages (dated by TCRdb to 2014 to 2015). A note on the overall study: Template switching captured roughly one uniquely barcoded TCR beta cDNA molecule per two T cells in model experiments. Age-related changes in TCR beta repertoire diversity were measured in the study by deep sequencing normalized with unique cDNA molecular identifiers. Four age groups were formed from the donors: young (average 16 years), middle-aged (roughly 38), aged (approximately 60) and long-lived (around 82). The study analyzed two additional independent replicas of 1 million unique cDNA reads from the same blood draw for two donors, one aged 18 to 29 and one aged 80 or older.

Summary of the overall study and its limitations: Observed TCR beta diversity per million T cells fell roughly linearly with age, and a significant reduction was already apparent by age around 40. Observed TCR beta diversity correlated strongly with the percentage of naive T cells measured by flow cytometry. The long-lived group showed more naive CD4+ T cells, fewer expanded clones and increased TCR diversity than the aged group, suggesting age selection. Because donor CMV infection status was unknown, age-related changes in expanded clonotypes were potentially confounded. Since profiling was done on bulk unsorted PBMCs, naive and antigen-experienced compartments could not be conclusively compared. Total diversity estimates from one million sequenced T cells were considered lower bounds and underestimates.

These same records also appear under a second study, on T cells of mothers and their children. Per that second paper: The donors were nine systemically healthy Caucasian individuals, made up of three mothers and their six children. cDNA synthesis used all of the extracted RNA, with roughly 1.5 ug of RNA in each 15 ul reaction. In the second PCR, the M1S primer introduced both the sample barcodes and 2-4 random nucleotides. More than 8.5 million TCR beta CDR3 reads were obtained from each mother, and some 3.2 million reads were obtained from each child. Thymic selection shapes the output of TCR recombination in a similar way in related and unrelated pairs, and inherited differences have a minor effect. Related mother-child pairs always showed normalized repertoire overlap that was slightly higher than in unrelated mother-child pairs, though the difference was never significant. With a sensitivity of approximately 100 clones per million clonotypes, no persistent microchimeric T cell clones were detected. Deep NGS was used in the study to compare the TCR beta repertoires of mothers and children and to look for features that separate related mother-child pairs from unrelated individuals. Mothers averaged about 40 +/- 4 years of age and children averaged roughly 11 +/- 4 years. After adapter ligation with NEBNext reagents, the libraries were sequenced on Illumina HiSeq 2000 with 100+100 nt paired-end reads. To prevent cross-contamination, the mother and child libraries were prepared a month apart and were sequenced in separate runs. Each donor had between roughly 450,000 and 2,100,000 distinct TCR beta clonotypes identified. Naive TCR beta clonotypes were estimated from low-frequency clonotypes matched to each donor's FACS-determined naive share, without sorting.

Sequenced: blood. This clonotype originated in a boy between 2 and 15 years old in good health. The chain employs TRBV28 and TRBJ2-7, with a weak D call of TRBD1 (5 bases match). The CDR3 region: CASSPPYEGDEQYF. In nucleotide form, the sequence is TGTGCCAGCAGTCCCCCCTACGAAGGGGACGAGCAGTACTTC.